Presented here are 27 T cell receptor beta chains from one specimen sequenced in a study of a mutant IDH1 vaccine in newly diagnosed glioma. TCRdb's copy holds only in-frame clones and misses some; the assay was immunoSEQ multiplex PCR. This table has about 25,000 clones, approximately 80% appearing once. Indicated time point: week 5, during vaccination. Vaccination used 300 ug of mutant IDH1 20-mer peptide per dose, with topical imiquimod. No cognate antigen is known for these TCRs. The sample was PBMCs, taken from a glioma patient whose treatment included an IDH1 peptide vaccine. These receptor sequences come from a man in his forties or fifties with glioma.

This CDR3 reads CASRGETDTQYF. The CDR3 region has the DNA TGCGCCAGCAGGGGTGAGACGGATACGCAGTATTTT. The chain has TRBV5-1 and TRBJ2-3; D gene ambiguous. The ends were cut back, 5 bases at V and 6 bases at J, with 10 bases in the middle. CDR1 is SGHRS and CDR2 is YFSETQ in the germline V gene. This CDR3 contains 12 residues.

The genes are TRBV15 and TRBJ2-5; 7 nucleotides align to TRBD2. This CDR3 is 17 amino acids long. J was trimmed by 5 bases and V by 6 bases; bases with no gene match: 18. Germline V gives CDR1 LNHNV, CDR2 YYDKDF (reference sequence). The CDR3: CATRGPRLGGSRETQYF. The CDR3 DNA is TGTGCCACCAGAGGCCCCCGGTTGGGGGGGTCCAGGGAGACCCAGTACTTC.

The CDR3 region is CASSQQNTGFNEQFF. The CDR3 DNA follows: TGCGCCAGCAGCCAACAAAATACAGGTTTCAATGAGCAGTTCTTC. The genes are TRBV4-1 and TRBJ2-1, with D perhaps TRBD1 (5 bases). Trimming shortened V by 2 bases and J by 6 bases, and 14 bases separated the two germline ends. Germline V gene sequence: CDR1 MGHRA, CDR2 YSYEKL. There are 15 residues in the CDR3.

Only one count was recorded for this clone. This chain connects TRBV19 to TRBJ2-7; D gene unclear. V dropped 4 bases and J dropped 3 bases, with 16 bases sitting between them. The CDR3 totals 15 residues. The germline CDR1 and CDR2 sequences are LNHDA and SQIVND (reference sequence). The CDR3 loop is CASSKAPPPSYEQYF. The CDR3 DNA follows: TGTGCCAGTAGTAAGGCCCCTCCCCCGAGCTACGAGCAGTACTTC. The full variable domain, rest sourced from reference TRBV19 and TRBJ2-7, is DGGITQSPKYLFRKEGQNVTLSCEQNLNHDAMYWYRQDPGQGLRLIYYSQIVNDFQKGDIAEGYSVSREKKESFPLTVTSAQKNPTAFYLCASSKAPPPSYEQYFGPGTRLTVT.

The V and J genes are TRBV11-3 and TRBJ2-3, with D perhaps matching TRBD2 (5 bases). This CDR3 has 14 residues. V lost 1 base, J lost 3 bases, and 8 bases lay in between. Per the germline V gene, CDR1 is SGHNT and CDR2 is YENEEA. This CDR3 is CASSLATTTDTQYF. The CDR3 nucleotides are TGTGCCAGCAGCTTAGCGACTACGACAGATACGCAGTATTTT.

The rearrangement links TRBV6-5 to TRBJ1-2, with 8 bases aligning to TRBD1. CDR1 is MNHEY and CDR2 is SVGAGI in the germline V gene. V gave up 5 bases and J gave up 8 bases; unmatched junction bases: 7. The CDR3 runs to 13 residues. CDR3 region: CASSRGQGGGYTF. CDR3 nucleotides: TGTGCCAGCAGTCGAGGACAGGGTGGGGGCTACACCTTC.

This rearrangement joins TRBV5-6 to TRBJ2-3; D tentatively fits TRBD1 or TRBD2 (5 bases each). The CDR3 runs 17 residues. V dropped 2 bases and J dropped 4 bases, with 20 bases sitting between them. The germline gives CDR1 SGHDT, CDR2 YYEEEE. Here the CDR3 reads CASSFRSSRALADTQYF. CDR3 nucleotide sequence: TGTGCCAGCAGCTTTAGATCTAGCAGGGCCCTTGCAGATACGCAGTATTTT. The complete variable domain, with remaining parts taken from reference TRBV5-6 and TRBJ2-3, reads DAGVTQSPTHLIKTRGQQVTLRCSPKSGHDTVSWYQQALGQGPQFIFQYYEEEERQRGNFPDRFSGHQFPNYSSELNVNALLLGDSALYLCASSFRSSRALADTQYFGPGTRLTVL.

This chain joins TRBV6-1 and TRBJ2-3; no clear D. Germline assignment: CDR1 MNHNS and CDR2 SASEGT. The V gene lost 1 base and the J gene lost 4 bases, with 15 bases spanning the gap. CDR3 size: 16 residues. CDR3 region: CASSEGGTGRADTQYF. The CDR3 nucleotides are TGTGCCAGCAGTGAAGGCGGTACCGGTCGGGCAGATACGCAGTATTTT.

The chain recombines TRBV12-5 with TRBJ2-1, with a weak D call TRBD1 (5 bases). V lost 3 bases to trimming and J lost 9 bases, with 9 bases between them. CDR3 length: 12 residues. CDR1 LGHNT and CDR2 FRNRAP come from the germline V gene. The CDR3 sequence is CASGLVRVEQFF. The CDR3, as DNA: TGTGCTAGTGGTTTAGTCAGGGTTGAGCAGTTCTTC.

The genes are TRBV4-3 and TRBJ2-1; the match to TRBD1 covers 9 bases. The germline CDR1 and CDR2 sequences are LGHNA and YSLEER. V gave up 4 bases and J gave up 0 bases; unmatched junction bases: 4. The CDR3 length is 16 residues. CDR3: CASSPGTGSSYNEQFF. The CDR3 DNA sequence: TGCGCCAGCAGCCCCGGGACAGGGAGCTCCTACAATGAGCAGTTCTTC.

This chain joins TRBV27 and TRBJ1-1; D not certain. The V gene lost 4 bases and the J gene lost 0 bases, with 12 bases spanning the gap. CDR3 length equals 15 residues. The germline V gene has CDR1 MNHEY and CDR2 SMNVEV (reference sequence). CDR3 nucleotide sequence: TGTGCCAGCAGTTCCCCTGGAGGAATGAACACTGAAGCTTTCTTT. It yields the protein CASSSPGGMNTEAFF.

The V gene is TRBV25-1, the J gene TRBJ2-5, with D hard to call. The CDR3 contains 15 residues. CDR1 is MGHDK and CDR2 is SYGVNS in the germline V gene. The germline V and J ends were trimmed by 0 bases and 2 bases, with 10 bases remaining between them. The CDR3 DNA reads as TGTGCCAGCAGTGAATATGGTCAGAGACAAGAGACCCAGTACTTC. Its translation: CASSEYGQRQETQYF.

V usage is TRBV5-4 and J usage is TRBJ1-2; 10 nucleotides match TRBD1. Germline lookup yields CDR1 SGHNT and CDR2 YYREEE (reference sequence). V lost 3 bases and J lost 2; bases outside the gene matches: 10. There are 17 residues in the CDR3. CDR3 loop: CASSSRDRGMRNYGYTF. The CDR3 region has the DNA TGTGCCAGCAGCTCGCGGGACAGGGGAATGAGGAACTATGGCTACACCTTC.

This clone is a singleton in its sample. The genes are TRBV5-8 and TRBJ2-3, with 11 bases identical to TRBD2. The V and J ends lost 0 bases and 2 bases, in that order; junction bases with no gene match: 5. The CDR3 consists of 17 residues. Looked up from germline, CDR1 is SGHTS and CDR2 is YDEGEE. This CDR3 is CASSLEVLAGVTDTQYF. The CDR3 coding sequence is TGTGCCAGCAGCTTGGAAGTACTAGCGGGGGTCACAGATACGCAGTATTTT.

The V call is TRBV18, the J call TRBJ2-7, with 7 bases that match TRBD1. The CDR3 is made up of 15 amino acids. Germline CDR1 is KGHSH and CDR2 is LQKENI. The V and J ends lost 6 bases and 3 bases, in that order; junction bases with no gene match: 11. Here the CDR3 DNA reads TGTGCCAGCTCTCGCCGACAGGGCGGGTTCTACGAGCAGTACGTC. Protein product: CASSRRQGGFYEQYV.

The genes are TRBV6-7 and TRBJ2-7; the D call may be TRBD1 or TRBD2 (5 bases each). TRBV6-7 qualifies as an ORF whose function is uncertain. The CDR3 totals 14 residues. With 2 bases removed from V and 0 bases from J, the gap between germline ends came to 8 bases. The CDR3 spells CASSYGTDSYEQYF. The CDR3 DNA follows: TGTGCCAGCAGTTACGGGACGGACTCCTACGAGCAGTACTTC.

J is TRBJ2-7 and V is TRBV27; possible D gene TRBD2, 5 bases. The germline V gene has CDR1 MNHEY and CDR2 SMNVEV (reference sequence). The V end was cut by 6 bases, the J end by 5 bases, with 17 bases between. The CDR3 has 14 amino acids. CDR3 sequence reads: CASSWRAQSNEQYV. The CDR3 region has the DNA TGTGCCAGCAGCTGGCGGGCACAGAGTAACGAGCAGTACGTC.

The chain recombines TRBV4-1 with TRBJ2-2; TRBD1 agrees at 9 bases. In germline, CDR1 is MGHRA, CDR2 YSYEKL. V shed 2 bases and J 5 bases; nucleotides not matched to a gene: 12. The CDR3 has 18 amino acids. CDR3 sequence reads: CASSQPGQGTLGTGELFF. In DNA, the CDR3 is TGCGCCAGCAGCCAACCGGGACAGGGTACCCTGGGGACCGGGGAGCTGTTTTTT.

The chain joins TRBV5-1 to TRBJ2-5; 7 nucleotides agree with TRBD2. CDR3 length: 16 amino acids. Unmatched junction bases numbered 16, after V lost 4 bases and J lost 7 bases. The germline CDR1 and CDR2 sequences are SGHRS and YFSETQ. The CDR3 reads CASSRREGREIGTQYF. Here the CDR3 DNA reads TGCGCCAGCAGCCGTCGGGAAGGGCGGGAGATCGGGACCCAGTACTTC.

The chain uses TRBV14 and TRBJ2-2; D is undetermined. The ends were cut back, 4 bases at V and 2 bases at J, with 5 bases in the middle. Germline CDR1 and CDR2: SGHDN and FVKESK. CDR3 length: 13 amino acids. The CDR3 sequence is CASSPTNTGELFF. The CDR3 bases are TGTGCCAGCAGCCCCACAAACACCGGGGAGCTGTTTTTT.

The chain uses TRBV9 and TRBJ2-1, with D perhaps given as TRBD1 or TRBD2 (5 bases each). The V gene lost 6 bases and the J gene lost 8 bases, with 18 bases spanning the gap. CDR3 size: 14 residues. The V gene's germline CDR1 is SGDLS and CDR2 YYNGEE. CDR3 nucleotides: TGTGCCAGCACGCCTTTTATGATGGGGGATGAGCAGTTCTTC. It yields the protein CASTPFMMGDEQFF.

The rearrangement links TRBV19 to TRBJ1-1, with D perhaps matching TRBD1 (5 bases). Germline loops: CDR1 LNHDA, CDR2 SQIVND (reference sequence). This CDR3 region has 14 residues. V lost 6 bases and J 4 bases, leaving 15 bases between the germline ends. Written as DNA, the CDR3 is TGTGCCAGTAGCAGTCCCAGGGTGAGCACTGAAGCTTTCTTT. Translated: CASSSPRVSTEAFF.

J is TRBJ1-2 and V is TRBV2; 7 positions match TRBD1. Germline CDR1 SNHLY, CDR2 FYNNEI. The V segment lost 10 bases and the J segment 3 bases; nucleotides outside the gene matches: 11. The CDR3 has 14 amino acids. The CDR3 reads CATQGGRGDYGYTF. As DNA, the CDR3 is TGTGCCACTCAAGGGGGCCGGGGGGACTATGGCTACACCTTC.

The gene calls are TRBV29-1 and TRBJ1-2; 11 nucleotides agree with TRBD1. The CDR3 totals 11 residues. Germline lookup yields CDR1 SQVTM and CDR2 ANQGSEA. The ends lost 7 bases at V and 11 bases at J; junction bases unmatched: 6. Here the CDR3 DNA reads TGCAGCGCCGGGGGACAGGGGGTATACACCTTC. Translated: CSAGGQGVYTF.

This clone is labeled medium-sized. This sequence joins TRBV9 and TRBJ1-1; no definite D call. The length of the CDR3 is 14 residues. Per germline, CDR1 SGDLS and CDR2 YYNGEE. Trimming cost V 4 bases and J 5 bases, with 15 bases left between them. The CDR3 protein is CASSFGVSGTEAFF. DNA for the CDR3: TGTGCCAGCAGCTTCGGGGTTAGTGGGACTGAAGCTTTCTTT.

This chain uses TRBV29-1 with TRBJ2-1; 7 bases line up with TRBD1. The CDR3 sequence is 12 residues long. V lost 4 bases to trimming and J lost 12 bases; unmatched junction nucleotides: 9. Germline values: CDR1 SQVTM, CDR2 ANQGSEA. The CDR3 here is CSVAQGVFVQFF. The CDR3 coding sequence is TGCAGCGTTGCGCAGGGGGTCTTTGTGCAGTTCTTC.

This clone was observed once. The J gene is TRBJ2-1, the V gene TRBV5-1; D is uncertain. CDR3 length: 13 residues. V dropped 2 bases and J dropped 8 bases, with 11 bases sitting between them. Germline CDR1 and CDR2: SGHRS and YFSETQ. CDR3 in amino acids: CASSFGTVDEQFF. For the CDR3, the DNA is TGCGCCAGCAGCTTCGGTACCGTGGATGAGCAGTTCTTC.